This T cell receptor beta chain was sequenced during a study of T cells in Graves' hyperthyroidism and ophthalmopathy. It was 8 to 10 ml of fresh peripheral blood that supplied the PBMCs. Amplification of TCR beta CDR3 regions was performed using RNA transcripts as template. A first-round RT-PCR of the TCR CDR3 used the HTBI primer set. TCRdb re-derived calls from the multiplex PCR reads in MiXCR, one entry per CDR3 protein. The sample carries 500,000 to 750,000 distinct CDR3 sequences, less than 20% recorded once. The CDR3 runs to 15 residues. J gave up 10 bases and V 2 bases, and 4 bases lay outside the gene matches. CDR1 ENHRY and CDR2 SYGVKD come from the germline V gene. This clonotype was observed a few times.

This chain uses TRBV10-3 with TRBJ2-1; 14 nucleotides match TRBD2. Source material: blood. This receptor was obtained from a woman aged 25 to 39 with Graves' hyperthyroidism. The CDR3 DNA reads TGTGCCATCAGTGAGACGGGACTAGCGGGAGTCGAGCAGTTCTTC. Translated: CAISETGLAGVEQFF.